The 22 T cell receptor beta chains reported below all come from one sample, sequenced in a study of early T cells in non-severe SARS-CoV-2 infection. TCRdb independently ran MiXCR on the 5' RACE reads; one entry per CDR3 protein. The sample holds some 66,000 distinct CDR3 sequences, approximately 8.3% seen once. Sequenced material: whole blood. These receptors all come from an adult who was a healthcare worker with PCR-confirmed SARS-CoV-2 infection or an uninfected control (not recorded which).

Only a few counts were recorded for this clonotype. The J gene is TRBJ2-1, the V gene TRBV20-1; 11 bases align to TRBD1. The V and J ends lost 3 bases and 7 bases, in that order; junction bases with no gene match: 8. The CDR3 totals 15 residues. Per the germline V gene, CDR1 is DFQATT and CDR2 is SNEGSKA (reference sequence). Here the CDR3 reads CSASLLGQGGNEQFF. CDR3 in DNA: TGCAGTGCTAGTCTATTGGGACAGGGGGGGAATGAGCAGTTCTTC.

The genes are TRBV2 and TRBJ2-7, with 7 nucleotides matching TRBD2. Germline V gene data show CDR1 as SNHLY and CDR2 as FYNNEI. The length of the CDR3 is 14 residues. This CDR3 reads CVTKAGRDRAEQYF. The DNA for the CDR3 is TGTGTCACCAAAGCGGGGCGGGACCGAGCCGAGCAGTACTTC.

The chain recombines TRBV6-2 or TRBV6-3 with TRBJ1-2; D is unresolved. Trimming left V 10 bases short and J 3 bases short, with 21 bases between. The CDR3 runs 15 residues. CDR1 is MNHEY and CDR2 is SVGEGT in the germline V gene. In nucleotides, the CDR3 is TGTGCCATCCGGAGCCGGTGGCCCGCCCACTATGGCTACACCTTC. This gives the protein CAIRSRWPAHYGYTF.

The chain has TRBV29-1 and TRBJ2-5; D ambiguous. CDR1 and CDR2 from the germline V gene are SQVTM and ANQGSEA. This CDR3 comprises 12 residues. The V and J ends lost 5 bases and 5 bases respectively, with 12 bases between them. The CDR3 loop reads CSVWTVEETQYF. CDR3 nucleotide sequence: TGCAGCGTTTGGACGGTGGAGGAGACCCAGTACTTC.

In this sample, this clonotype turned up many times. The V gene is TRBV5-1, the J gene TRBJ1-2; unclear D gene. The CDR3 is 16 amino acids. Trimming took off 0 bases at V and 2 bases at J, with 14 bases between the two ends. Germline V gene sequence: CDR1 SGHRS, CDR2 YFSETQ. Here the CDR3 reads CASSLDGVSSNYGYTF. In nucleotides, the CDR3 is TGCGCCAGCAGCTTGGATGGGGTTAGCTCCAACTATGGCTACACCTTC.

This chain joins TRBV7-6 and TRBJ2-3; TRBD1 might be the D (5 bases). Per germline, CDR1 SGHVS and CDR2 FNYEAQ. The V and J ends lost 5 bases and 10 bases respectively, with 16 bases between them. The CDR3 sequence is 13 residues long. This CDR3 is CASSGGHLLAQYF. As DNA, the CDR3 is TGTGCCAGCAGCGGTGGACACCTCCTTGCGCAGTATTTT. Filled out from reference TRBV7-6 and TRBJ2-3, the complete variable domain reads GAGVSQSPRYKVTKRGQDVALRCDPISGHVSLYWYRQALGQGPEFLTYFNYEAQQDKSGLPNDRFSAERPEGSISTLTIQRTEQRDSAMYRCASSGGHLLAQYFGPGTRLTVL.

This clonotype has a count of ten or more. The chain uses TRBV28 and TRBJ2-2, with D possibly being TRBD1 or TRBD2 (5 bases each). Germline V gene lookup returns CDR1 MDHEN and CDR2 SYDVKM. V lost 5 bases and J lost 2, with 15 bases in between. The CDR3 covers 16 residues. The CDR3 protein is CASSPMGRTNTGELFF. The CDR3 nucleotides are TGTGCCAGCAGTCCGATGGGACGGACAAACACCGGGGAGCTGTTTTTT. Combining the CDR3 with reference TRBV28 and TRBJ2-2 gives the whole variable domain DVKVTQSSRYLVKRTGEKVFLECVQDMDHENMFWYRQDPGLGLRLIYFSYDVKMKEKGDIPEGYSVSREKKERFSLILESASTNQTSMYLCASSPMGRTNTGELFFGEGSRLTVL.

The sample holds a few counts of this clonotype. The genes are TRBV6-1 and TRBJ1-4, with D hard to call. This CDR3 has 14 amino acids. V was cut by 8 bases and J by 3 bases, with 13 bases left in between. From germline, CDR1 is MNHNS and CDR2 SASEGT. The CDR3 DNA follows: TGTGCCAGCCGGCAGGTTTTCCCTAATGAAAAACTGTTTTTT. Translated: CASRQVFPNEKLFF.

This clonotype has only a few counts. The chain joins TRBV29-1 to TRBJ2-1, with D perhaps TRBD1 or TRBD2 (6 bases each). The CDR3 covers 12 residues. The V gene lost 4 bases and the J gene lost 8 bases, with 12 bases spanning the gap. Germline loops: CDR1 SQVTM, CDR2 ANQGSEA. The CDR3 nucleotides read TGCAGCGTTGGCCCGGGGGCCTATGAGCAGTTCTTC. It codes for CSVGPGAYEQFF.

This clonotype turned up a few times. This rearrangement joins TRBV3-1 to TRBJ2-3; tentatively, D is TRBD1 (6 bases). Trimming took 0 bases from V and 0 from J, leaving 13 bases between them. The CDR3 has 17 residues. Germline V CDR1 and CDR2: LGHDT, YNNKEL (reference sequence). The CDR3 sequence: CASSQEWQGISTDTQYF. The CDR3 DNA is TGTGCCAGCAGCCAAGAATGGCAGGGGATTAGCACAGATACGCAGTATTTT.

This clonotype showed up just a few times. The CDR3 DNA reads as TGCACCAGCAGCCAGGGCTGGGACGGGGCCCTCACTAGCGCCGACGAGCAGTACTTC. Translated: CTSSQGWDGALTSADEQYF. The rearrangement uses TRBV1 and TRBJ2-7; the table's D gene call, TRBD2, was not cross checked with the DNA. TRBV1 is tagged as a pseudogene. This CDR3 comprises 19 residues.

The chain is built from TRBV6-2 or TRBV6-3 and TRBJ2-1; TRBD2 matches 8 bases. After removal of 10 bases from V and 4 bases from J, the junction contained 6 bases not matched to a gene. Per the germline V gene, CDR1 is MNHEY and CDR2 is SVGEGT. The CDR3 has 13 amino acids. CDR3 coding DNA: TGTGCCATCGGGAGGGAAGATTACAATGAGCAGTTCTTC. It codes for CAIGREDYNEQFF.

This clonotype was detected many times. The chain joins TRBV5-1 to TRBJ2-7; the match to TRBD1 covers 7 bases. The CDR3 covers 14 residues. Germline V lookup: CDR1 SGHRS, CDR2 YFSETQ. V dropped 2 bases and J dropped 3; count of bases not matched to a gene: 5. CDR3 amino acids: CASSFRDSGYEQYF. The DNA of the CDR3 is TGCGCCAGCAGCTTCCGGGACAGCGGCTACGAGCAGTACTTC.

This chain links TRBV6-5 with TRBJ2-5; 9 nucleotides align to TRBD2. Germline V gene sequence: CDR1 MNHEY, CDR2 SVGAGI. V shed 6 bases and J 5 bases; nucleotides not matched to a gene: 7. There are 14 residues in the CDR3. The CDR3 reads CASREREVSETQYF. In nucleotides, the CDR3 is TGTGCCAGCAGGGAGCGGGAGGTGTCGGAGACCCAGTACTTC.

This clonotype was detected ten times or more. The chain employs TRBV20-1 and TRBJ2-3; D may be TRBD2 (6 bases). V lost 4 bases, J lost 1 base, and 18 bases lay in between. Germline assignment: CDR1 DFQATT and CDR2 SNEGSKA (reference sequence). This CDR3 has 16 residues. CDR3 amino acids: CSATKWVAVGTDTQYF. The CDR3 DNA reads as TGCAGTGCTACCAAGTGGGTAGCGGTAGGCACAGATACGCAGTATTTT.

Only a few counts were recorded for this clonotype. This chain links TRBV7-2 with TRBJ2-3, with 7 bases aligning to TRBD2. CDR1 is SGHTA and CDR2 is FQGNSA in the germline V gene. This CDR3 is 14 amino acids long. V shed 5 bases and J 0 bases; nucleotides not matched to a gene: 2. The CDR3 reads CASSRGGSTDTQYF. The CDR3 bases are TGTGCCAGCAGCCGGGGAGGGAGCACAGATACGCAGTATTTT.

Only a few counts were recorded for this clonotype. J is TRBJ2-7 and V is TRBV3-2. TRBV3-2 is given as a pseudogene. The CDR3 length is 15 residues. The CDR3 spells CASSQGALTSYEQYF. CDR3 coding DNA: TGTGCCAGCAGCCAAGGGGCACTGACGTCCTACGAGCAGTACTTC.

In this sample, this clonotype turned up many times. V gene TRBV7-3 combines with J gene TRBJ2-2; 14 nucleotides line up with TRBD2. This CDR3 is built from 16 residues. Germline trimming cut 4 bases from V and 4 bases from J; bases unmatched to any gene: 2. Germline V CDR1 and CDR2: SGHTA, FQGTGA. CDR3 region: CASSSGLAGGTGELFF. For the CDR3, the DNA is TGTGCCAGCAGCTCCGGACTAGCGGGAGGCACCGGGGAGCTGTTTTTT.

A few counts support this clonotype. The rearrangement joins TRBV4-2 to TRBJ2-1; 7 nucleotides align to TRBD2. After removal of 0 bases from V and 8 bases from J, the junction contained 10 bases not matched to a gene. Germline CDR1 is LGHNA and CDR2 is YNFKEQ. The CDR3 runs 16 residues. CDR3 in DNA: TGTGCCAGCAGCCAAGAGTTCAGGCGGGAGTTTGATGAGCAGTTCTTC. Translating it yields CASSQEFRREFDEQFF.

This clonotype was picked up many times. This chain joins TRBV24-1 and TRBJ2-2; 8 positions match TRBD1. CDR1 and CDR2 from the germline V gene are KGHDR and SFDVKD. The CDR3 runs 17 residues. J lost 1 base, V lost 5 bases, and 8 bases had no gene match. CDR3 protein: CATSGASGTGNTGELFF. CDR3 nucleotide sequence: TGTGCCACCAGTGGCGCTTCCGGGACAGGGAACACCGGGGAGCTGTTTTTT.

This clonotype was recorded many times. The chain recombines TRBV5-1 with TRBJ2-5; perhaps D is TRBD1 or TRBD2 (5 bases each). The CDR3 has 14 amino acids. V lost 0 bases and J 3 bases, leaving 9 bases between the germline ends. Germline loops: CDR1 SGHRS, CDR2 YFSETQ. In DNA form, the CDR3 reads TGCGCCAGCAGCTTGGGAGGGACCGAAGAGACCCAGTACTTC. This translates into CASSLGGTEETQYF. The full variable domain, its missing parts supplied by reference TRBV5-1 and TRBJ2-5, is KAGVTQTPRYLIKTRGQQVTLSCSPISGHRSVSWYQQTPGQGLQFLFEYFSETQRNKGNFPGRFSGRQFSNSRSEMNVSTLELGDSALYLCASSLGGTEETQYFGPGTRLLVL.

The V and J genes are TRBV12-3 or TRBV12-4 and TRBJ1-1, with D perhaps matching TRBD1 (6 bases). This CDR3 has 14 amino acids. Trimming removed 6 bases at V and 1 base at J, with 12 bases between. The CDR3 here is CASSLTGQNTEAFF. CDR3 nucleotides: TGTGCCAGCAGCTTAACAGGGCAGAACACTGAAGCTTTCTTT.